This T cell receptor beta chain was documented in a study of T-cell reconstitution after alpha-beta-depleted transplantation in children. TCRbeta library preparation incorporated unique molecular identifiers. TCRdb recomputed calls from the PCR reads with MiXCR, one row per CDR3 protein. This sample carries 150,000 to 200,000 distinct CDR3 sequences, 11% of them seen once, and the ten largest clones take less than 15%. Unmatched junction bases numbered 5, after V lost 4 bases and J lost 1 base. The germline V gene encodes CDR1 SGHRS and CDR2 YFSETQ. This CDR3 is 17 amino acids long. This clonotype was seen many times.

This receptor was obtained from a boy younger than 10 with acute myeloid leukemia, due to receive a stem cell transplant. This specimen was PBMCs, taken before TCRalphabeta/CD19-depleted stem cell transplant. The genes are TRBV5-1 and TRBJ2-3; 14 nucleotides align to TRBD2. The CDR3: CASSETSGRARTDTQYF. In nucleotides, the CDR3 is TGCGCCAGCAGCGAGACTAGCGGGAGGGCCCGCACAGATACGCAGTATTTT.